Below are 14 T cell receptor beta chains sequenced from a single sample in a study of cytomegalovirus exposure and HLA in healthy donors listed by TCRdb under 2017. Libraries were constructed by the immunoSEQ multiplex PCR assay. The immuneACCESS repertoire file appears here via TCRdb, limited to in-frame rearrangements. These files lack a portion of the clones; in checked studies, under half of the deficit traces to unresolved V genes, and the cause of the others is not known. In this sample the table shows hundreds of thousands of clones, over 75% of which occur a single time. The top ten hold 1.5% to 2.5% of the sample. Sequenced sample: PBMCs. All receptors derive from a woman aged 18-30 years in good health and CMV-seropositive.

This chain uses TRBV4-1 with TRBJ2-1, with TRBD2 identical over 16 bases. The CDR3 contains 22 residues. The V segment lost 2 bases and the J segment 0 bases; nucleotides outside the gene matches: 13. Germline V gives CDR1 MGHRA, CDR2 YSYEKL. CDR3 sequence reads: CASSQPPTGTSGREVSYNEQFF. CDR3 in DNA: TGCGCCAGCAGCCAACCGCCCACCGGGACTAGCGGGAGGGAAGTCTCCTACAATGAGCAGTTCTTC.

CDR3 coding DNA: TGTGCTAGTGCATCCTCTGGGGCCAACGTCCTGACTTTC. Translated: CASASSGANVLTF. This chain uses TRBV12-5 with TRBJ2-6; D is unresolved. The CDR3 spans 13 residues. The germline CDR1 and CDR2 sequences are LGHNT and FRNRAP. The V and J ends lost 7 bases and 0 bases respectively, with 4 bases between them.

CDR3 amino acids: CATFLRGKNGYTF. The DNA for the CDR3 is TGTGCCACCTTCCTGCGGGGGAAAAATGGCTACACCTTC. The chain employs TRBV6-1 and TRBJ1-2, with a weak D call TRBD1 (5 bases). Trimming took 10 bases from V and 6 from J, leaving 18 bases between them. CDR1 MNHNS and CDR2 SASEGT come from the germline V gene. There are 13 residues in the CDR3.

CDR3 sequence (DNA): TGTGCCAGCAGCTTAGTAGGCGGGACTAGCGGATACAATGAGCAGTTCTTC. Translating gives CASSLVGGTSGYNEQFF. The J gene is TRBJ2-1, the V gene TRBV7-2, with 11 bases aligning to TRBD2. There are 17 residues in the CDR3. J lost 4 bases, V lost 1 base, and 6 bases had no gene match. Germline V gene sequence: CDR1 SGHTA, CDR2 FQGNSA. The variable domain in full, completed from reference TRBV7-2 and TRBJ2-1, reads GAGVSQSPSNKVTEKGKDVELRCDPISGHTALYWYRQSLGQGLEFLIYFQGNSAPDKSGLPSDRFSAERTGGSVSTLTIQRTQQEDSAVYLCASSLVGGTSGYNEQFFGPGTRLTVL.

This rearrangement joins TRBV19 to TRBJ1-2; D is ambiguous. V was trimmed by 4 bases and J by 10 bases, leaving 4 bases between them. CDR3 length: 9 residues. Germline V gives CDR1 LNHDA, CDR2 SQIVND (reference sequence). The CDR3 region is CASSTIYTF. Written as DNA, the CDR3 is TGTGCCAGTAGTACCATCTACACCTTC.

The CDR3 sequence is CASFGGPYEQYF. Written as DNA, the CDR3 is TGTGCCAGCTTCGGGGGGCCCTACGAGCAGTACTTC. The J gene is TRBJ2-7, the V gene TRBV21-1; TRBD2, as called in the table, went unchecked against the DNA. TRBV21-1 is recorded as a pseudogene. This CDR3 contains 12 residues.

This sequence joins TRBV2 and TRBJ2-6; D is possibly TRBD2 (6 bases). V was cut by 6 bases and J by 4 bases, with 13 bases left in between. Germline lookup yields CDR1 SNHLY and CDR2 FYNNEI. CDR3 length: 15 amino acids. CDR3 sequence reads: CASSWGTPGANVLTF. The CDR3 DNA reads TGTGCCAGCAGCTGGGGGACTCCCGGGGCCAACGTCCTGACTTTC.

The CDR3 region is CASSVEWRGTEAFF. The CDR3 DNA is TGTGCCAGCAGTGTCGAGTGGAGGGGCACTGAAGCTTTCTTT. J is TRBJ1-1 and V is TRBV7-8; D is possibly TRBD1 (5 bases). The germline V and J ends were trimmed by 6 bases and 4 bases, with 15 bases remaining between them. The CDR3 length is 14 residues. CDR1 is SGHVS, CDR2 FQNEAQ, per germline.

The genes are TRBV15 and TRBJ2-1; TRBD1 agrees at 9 bases. Unmatched junction bases numbered 6, after V lost 3 bases and J lost 6 bases. CDR3 length: 15 amino acids. CDR1 is LNHNV, CDR2 YYDKDF, per germline (reference sequence). CDR3 sequence reads: CATSRDRGRVNEQFF. DNA for the CDR3: TGTGCCACCAGCAGGGACAGGGGTAGAGTCAATGAGCAGTTCTTC.

The V gene is TRBV7-9, the J gene TRBJ1-2; D might be TRBD1 (5 bases). V was clipped by 5 bases and J by 1 base, with 14 bases between them. This CDR3 contains 15 residues. Germline V gene lookup returns CDR1 SEHNR and CDR2 FQNEAQ (reference sequence). CDR3 protein: CASSLRQIDNYGYTF. Written as DNA, the CDR3 is TGTGCCAGCAGCCTTCGACAGATCGATAACTATGGCTACACCTTC.

This clone came up a few times. This CDR3 is CASSASDYRGTEAFF. In nucleotides, the CDR3 is TGTGCCAGCAGTGCCTCTGACTACAGGGGGACTGAAGCTTTCTTT. The chain joins TRBV28 to TRBJ1-1, with TRBD1 matching 8 bases. Germline values: CDR1 MDHEN, CDR2 SYDVKM. Trimming removed 5 bases from V and 5 bases from J; junction bases left unmatched: 10. The CDR3 loop spans 15 amino acids. Drawing the rest from reference TRBV28 and TRBJ1-1, the complete variable domain is DVKVTQSSRYLVKRTGEKVFLECVQDMDHENMFWYRQDPGLGLRLIYFSYDVKMKEKGDIPEGYSVSREKKERFSLILESASTNQTSMYLCASSASDYRGTEAFFGQGTRLTVV.

V usage is TRBV30 and J usage is TRBJ1-5; D is possibly TRBD1 (6 bases). Trimming took off 0 bases at V and 7 bases at J, with 13 bases between the two ends. The CDR3 has 14 amino acids. Germline lookup yields CDR1 GTSNPN and CDR2 SVGIG (reference sequence). The CDR3 nucleotides read TGTGCCTGGAGTGTCGGGACCAGGGGACAGCCCCAGCATTTT. It specifies CAWSVGTRGQPQHF.

This sequence joins TRBV7-9 and TRBJ1-1; a possible D gene is TRBD1 (5 bases). There are 14 residues in the CDR3. V was cut by 5 bases and J by 0 bases, with 10 bases left in between. Germline values: CDR1 SEHNR, CDR2 FQNEAQ (reference sequence). The CDR3 nucleotides read TGTGCCAGCAGCGTAGGACACTTGAACACTGAAGCTTTCTTT. Translation gives CASSVGHLNTEAFF.

The chain is built from TRBV5-4 and TRBJ2-3; 11 positions match TRBD2. The germline gives CDR1 SGHNT, CDR2 YYREEE (reference sequence). Trimming removed 4 bases from V and 2 bases from J; junction bases left unmatched: 3. This CDR3 is 15 amino acids long. The CDR3, as DNA: TGTGCCAGCAGCCGACTAGCGGGGCCCACAGATACGCAGTATTTT. Its protein is CASSRLAGPTDTQYF.